This TCR beta chain was identified during a study of blood T cell repertoires in COVID-19. In the study overall: Among Cohort 3 donors, those recovered had two negative PCRs, clearance, or symptom resolution. There were acute and convalescent COVID-19 samples, and they came from the United States, Italy and Spain.

Participant-reported clinical history was the basis for cohort assignment. Original analysis: Amplification of reference gene primers provided the estimated nucleated cell counts. Clones were read by immunoSEQ multiplex PCR, and TCRdb kept only the in-frame ones, dropping some. The DNA gave D and trimming, while V, J and clone size come from that table. Of hundreds of thousands of clones listed, about 90% are singletons. Germline lookup yields CDR1 MNHEY and CDR2 SVGAGI. V was clipped by 2 bases and J by 9 bases, with 17 bases between them. This CDR3 is 15 amino acids long. The sequence was collected from a woman between 45 and 65 years old in a cohort exposed to, infected with or recovered from COVID-19 (not recorded which). The gene calls are TRBV6-5 and TRBJ1-5; D possibly corresponds to TRBD1 (5 bases). Specimen: PBMCs or T cells enriched from blood (not recorded which). This CDR3 is CASSYGGGPRWPQHF. Written as DNA, the CDR3 is TGTGCCAGCAGTTACGGGGGGGGACCGAGGTGGCCCCAGCATTTT.